Detailed here is one TCR beta chain. Participant ages covered about 18 to 100 years across around 22 US areas. This sample stems from a study of blood T cell repertoires in COVID-19. Study-wide context: There were acute and convalescent COVID-19 samples, and they came from the United States, Italy and Spain.

Source study methods: Amplified reference gene primers provided the basis for estimating nucleated cell counts. Produced via immunoSEQ multiplex PCR; TCRdb's table is partial and in-frame only. V, J and clone size are those of that table, while D and trimming were read from the DNA. The repertoire holds around 250,000 clones, with about 87% as singletons. The V gene lost 10 bases and the J gene lost 4 bases, with 20 bases spanning the gap. CDR1 is SEHNR and CDR2 is FQNEAQ in the germline V gene (reference sequence). This CDR3 is 15 amino acids long. This TCR derives from a young woman with acute COVID-19. Input material: PBMCs or T cells enriched from blood (not recorded which). The chain links TRBV7-9 to TRBJ2-1, with D maybe TRBD1 (5 bases). CDR3 region: CAIPPEGAVYNEQFF. The DNA of the CDR3 is TGTGCCATCCCACCCGAAGGGGCCGTTTACAATGAGCAGTTCTTC.